A selection of T cell receptor beta chains follows, all from one sample in a study of blood T cell repertoires in COVID-19. Only in-frame clones appear in the TCRdb table, and some are missing; sequencing was by immunoSEQ multiplex PCR. The sample includes roughly 110,000 clones, 80% to 85% of them seen just once. Sequencing input: peripheral blood. The receptors stem from a man aged 70-80 years with acute or convalescent COVID-19. CDR3s include the opening cysteine and the closing phenylalanine or tryptophan. D genes are given only for firm matches. Some rows mark clone size as missing; the rest say once, few, many or name a class of expanded clone.

J: TRBJ1-2; V: TRBV27; D: .; length: 16; size: .; CDR3: CASSPQQALTNYGYTF; DNA: TGTGCCAGCAGTCCCCAACAGGCCCTCACTAACTATGGCTACACCTTC
J: TRBJ2-7; V: TRBV11-1; D: TRBD1; length: 15; size: .; CDR3: CASSLALGGWDEQYF; DNA: TGTGCCAGCAGCTTAGCTCTAGGGGGCTGGGACGAGCAGTACTTC
J: TRBJ1-2; V: TRBV5-8; D: .; length: 14; size: .; CDR3: CASSDVQGSYGYTF; DNA: TGTGCCAGCAGCGATGTCCAGGGCAGCTATGGCTACACCTTC
J: TRBJ2-7; V: TRBV25-1; D: TRBD1; length: 14; size: .; CDR3: CASRSGQGFDEQYF; DNA: TGTGCCAGCAGAAGCGGACAGGGATTTGACGAGCAGTACTTC
J: TRBJ1-1; V: TRBV2; D: .; length: 13; size: .; CDR3: CASSRQENTEAFF; DNA: TGTGCCAGCAGCCGGCAGGAGAACACTGAAGCTTTCTTT
J: TRBJ2-3; V: TRBV2; D: .; length: 13; size: once; CDR3: CASSVRQTDTQYF; DNA: TGTGCCAGCAGTGTTAGACAGACAGATACGCAGTATTTT
J: TRBJ2-5; V: TRBV2; D: TRBD1; length: 15; size: .; CDR3: CASSGELSGGETQYF; DNA: TGTGCCAGCAGTGGAGAGCTTTCAGGGGGAGAGACCCAGTACTTC
J: TRBJ1-2; V: TRBV18; D: TRBD1; length: 15; size: .; CDR3: CASSPPGTGTYGYTF; DNA: TGTGCCAGCTCACCACCGGGGACAGGGACCTATGGCTACACCTTC
J: TRBJ1-5; V: TRBV5-6; D: .; length: 13; size: .; CDR3: CATSWGVDQPQHF; DNA: TGTGCCACCTCCTGGGGAGTTGATCAGCCCCAGCATTTT
J: TRBJ2-1; V: TRBV5-1; D: .; length: 15; size: .; CDR3: CASSLAEASYNEQFF; DNA: TGCGCCAGCAGCTTGGCAGAGGCCTCCTACAATGAGCAGTTCTTC
J: TRBJ2-1; V: TRBV5-1; D: TRBD1; length: 11; size: .; CDR3: CASSSRQGRFF; DNA: TGCGCCAGCAGCTCCCGACAGGGGAGATTCTTC
J: TRBJ1-4; V: TRBV3-1/TRBV3-2; D: .; length: 13; size: once; CDR3: CASSPMAHEKLFF; DNA: TGTGCCAGCAGCCCGATGGCCCATGAAAAACTGTTTTTT
J: TRBJ2-5; V: TRBV2; D: .; length: 10; size: .; CDR3: CASGEETQYF; DNA: TGTGCCAGCGGGGAGGAGACCCAGTACTTC
J: TRBJ2-2; V: TRBV5-1; D: TRBD1; length: 15; size: .; CDR3: CASSPVGQGTGELFF; DNA: TGCGCCAGCAGCCCTGTGGGACAGGGGACCGGGGAGCTGTTTTTT
J: TRBJ2-1; V: TRBV2; D: .; length: 14; size: .; CDR3: CASTLGHQGGEQFF; DNA: TGTGCCAGCACCTTAGGCCACCAAGGGGGTGAGCAGTTCTTC
J: TRBJ1-6; V: TRBV3-1/TRBV3-2; D: .; length: 15; size: few; CDR3: CASSQDLTGWSPLHF; DNA: TGTGCCAGCAGCCAAGATCTGACGGGTTGGTCACCCCTCCACTTT
J: TRBJ2-3; V: TRBV29-1; D: TRBD1; length: 15; size: .; CDR3: CSVEAPDRGTDTQYF; DNA: TGCAGCGTTGAAGCCCCGGACAGGGGCACAGATACGCAGTATTTT
J: TRBJ1-4; V: TRBV7-8; D: TRBD1; length: 14; size: once; CDR3: CASSRDRGGEKLFF; DNA: TGTGCCAGCAGCAGGGACAGGGGGGGTGAAAAACTGTTTTTT
J: TRBJ2-1; V: TRBV24-1; D: TRBD1; length: 15; size: once; CDR3: CATSDGQGIRDEQFF; DNA: TGTGCCACCAGTGACGGACAGGGGATTAGGGATGAGCAGTTCTTC
J: TRBJ1-2; V: TRBV29-1; D: .; length: 14; size: few; CDR3: CSVEGQTANYGYTF; DNA: TGCAGCGTTGAAGGACAAACTGCTAACTATGGCTACACCTTC